The TCR beta chain described here comes from a study of blood T cell repertoires in COVID-19. Study-level background: Both acute and convalescent COVID-19 samples were obtained from the United States, Italy and Spain. T cells, B-cell-depleted T cells, or PBMCs provided the cDNA or gDNA that served as material.

As handled by the study authors: Nucleated cell number was recorded as an estimate derived from reference gene primer amplification. TCRdb's copy holds only in-frame clones and misses some; the assay was immunoSEQ multiplex PCR. V and J calls and clone size are as listed in that table; D and trimming were resolved from the DNA. The sample includes about 76,000 clones, 82% of them seen just once. V lost 1 base to trimming and J lost 0 bases, with 4 bases between them. Germline values: CDR1 WSHSY, CDR2 SAAADI. The CDR3 runs to 14 residues. The chain employs TRBV10-2 and TRBJ2-1, with D unresolved. This clonotype was sampled from a human donor in a cohort sampled during active COVID-19. Sequencing was performed on peripheral blood. The CDR3 reads CASSEFSSYNEQFF. The DNA for the CDR3 is TGCGCCAGCAGTGAGTTCAGCTCCTACAATGAGCAGTTCTTC.